Presented here are 3 T cell receptor beta chains from one specimen sequenced in a study of cytomegalovirus exposure and HLA in healthy donors. The PCR contained 60 Vbeta and 13 Jbeta primers. Profiled with immunoSEQ multiplex PCR; TCRdb holds only in-frame clones, not every one. This sample's table reports roughly 200,000 clones. The material sequenced was PBMCs. These receptor sequences come from a girl aged 2 to 9 in good health and CMV-seropositive.

V is TRBV29-1 and J is TRBJ2-2; 11 bases fit TRBD2. Germline V gene lookup returns CDR1 SQVTM and CDR2 ANQGSEA. V lost 4 bases, J lost 7 bases, and 8 bases stayed unmatched. The CDR3 covers 15 residues. The CDR3 spells CSVVGSGRVGGELFF. CDR3 DNA sequence: TGCAGCGTTGTTGGTAGCGGGAGGGTTGGCGGGGAGCTGTTTTTT.

This rearrangement joins TRBV6-1 to TRBJ2-1; 7 bases are shared with TRBD1. V gave up 1 base and J gave up 6 bases; unmatched junction bases: 6. CDR3 length: 15 residues. Germline V CDR1 and CDR2: MNHNS, SASEGT. Here the CDR3 reads CASSEGWAGGNEQFF. CDR3 DNA sequence: TGTGCCAGCAGTGAAGGGTGGGCAGGGGGCAATGAGCAGTTCTTC.

This chain uses TRBV18 with TRBJ2-3, with 10 bases that match TRBD2. Germline V gene lookup returns CDR1 KGHSH and CDR2 LQKENI. V gave up 2 bases and J gave up 0 bases; unmatched junction bases: 5. The CDR3 spans 17 residues. The CDR3 DNA is TGTGCCAGCTCACCATGGGCTAGCGGGAGTAGCACAGATACGCAGTATTTT. It yields the protein CASSPWASGSSTDTQYF.